Listed below are T cell receptor beta chains from one sample, sequenced in a study of a mutant IDH1 vaccine in newly diagnosed glioma. The antigens these receptors bind are not known. Measured with immunoSEQ multiplex PCR; TCRdb has only the in-frame clones, and not every one. Counted here are 50,000 to 75,000 clones, about 81% occurring once; the ten biggest clones make up 6.5% to 9%. Sequences were derived from PBMCs, sampled from a glioma patient whose treatment included an IDH1 peptide vaccine. Receptors were obtained from a woman between 45 and 65 years old with glioma. The CDR3 runs from the conserved cysteine through the conserved F or W. The D gene is left open where the match is weak. Rows give clone size only sometimes, using once, few, many, or a class for an expanded clone.

cdr3_aa: CASSLGAPDWGAFF
cdr3_nt: TGTGCCAGCAGCTTAGGAGCCCCGGACTGGGGAGCTTTCTTT
clone_size: -
j_call: TRBJ1-1
v_call: TRBV7-9
d_call: -

cdr3_aa: CASSLGSKAFF
cdr3_nt: TGTGCCAGCAGCTTGGGCAGTAAGGCTTTCTTT
clone_size: -
j_call: TRBJ1-1
v_call: TRBV5-6
d_call: -

cdr3_aa: CASSLGTGEDRQPQHF
cdr3_nt: TGTGCCAGCAGCCTTGGGACAGGGGAGGATCGGCAGCCCCAGCATTTT
clone_size: once
j_call: TRBJ1-5
v_call: TRBV7-2
d_call: TRBD1

cdr3_aa: CASRKLAGGADTQYF
cdr3_nt: TGTGCCAGCAGGAAACTAGCGGGGGGTGCAGATACGCAGTATTTT
clone_size: once
j_call: TRBJ2-3
v_call: TRBV14
d_call: TRBD2

cdr3_aa: CASDLGTGANVLTF
cdr3_nt: TGTGCCAGCGATCTTGGGACTGGGGCCAACGTCCTGACTTTC
clone_size: -
j_call: TRBJ2-6
v_call: TRBV4-2
d_call: -

cdr3_aa: CASSLQNTEAFF
cdr3_nt: TGTGCCAGCAGCTTACAAAACACTGAAGCTTTCTTT
clone_size: once
j_call: TRBJ1-1
v_call: TRBV11-3
d_call: -

cdr3_aa: CASSLSRDSGRQLFF
cdr3_nt: TGTGCCAGCAGCTTATCCCGGGACAGTGGTCGGCAACTGTTTTTT
clone_size: -
j_call: TRBJ1-4
v_call: TRBV7-2
d_call: TRBD1

cdr3_aa: CASSPSDYHEQYF
cdr3_nt: TGTGCCAGCAGTCCCTCAGACTACCACGAGCAGTACTTC
clone_size: -
j_call: TRBJ2-7
v_call: TRBV27
d_call: -

cdr3_aa: CASSLGRTASTDTQYF
cdr3_nt: TGCGCCAGCAGCTTGGGACGTACAGCTAGCACAGATACGCAGTATTTT
clone_size: -
j_call: TRBJ2-3
v_call: TRBV5-1
d_call: -

cdr3_aa: CASSPRGTSGESTDTQYF
cdr3_nt: TGCGCCAGCAGCCCCCGAGGGACTAGCGGGGAAAGCACAGATACGCAGTATTTT
clone_size: -
j_call: TRBJ2-3
v_call: TRBV4-1
d_call: TRBD2

cdr3_aa: CASSSRGGTTDTQYF
cdr3_nt: TGTGCCAGCAGCTCTCGTGGGGGGACCACAGATACGCAGTATTTT
clone_size: -
j_call: TRBJ2-3
v_call: TRBV7-2
d_call: -

cdr3_aa: CASSIGVAQTYEQYF
cdr3_nt: TGTGCCAGTAGTATTGGAGTAGCTCAAACCTACGAGCAGTACTTC
clone_size: once
j_call: TRBJ2-7
v_call: TRBV19
d_call: -

cdr3_aa: CASSLRGTSRFAFF
cdr3_nt: TGTGCCAGCAGTTTAAGGGGGACATCTCGCTTCGCCTTCTTT
clone_size: -
j_call: TRBJ1-1
v_call: TRBV27
d_call: -

cdr3_aa: CASGTGWDQPQHF
cdr3_nt: TGTGCCAGCGGGACAGGGTGGGATCAGCCCCAGCATTTT
clone_size: -
j_call: TRBJ1-5
v_call: TRBV27
d_call: TRBD1

cdr3_aa: CASKGDRYTDTQYF
cdr3_nt: TGTGCCAGCAAGGGGGACAGATACACAGATACGCAGTATTTT
clone_size: -
j_call: TRBJ2-3
v_call: TRBV6-1
d_call: TRBD1

cdr3_aa: CASPGQGGWEQYF
cdr3_nt: TGTGCCAGTCCGGGACAAGGGGGGTGGGAGCAGTACTTC
clone_size: -
j_call: TRBJ2-7
v_call: TRBV11-2
d_call: -

cdr3_aa: CASSWGDGNTEAFF
cdr3_nt: TGTGCCAGCAGTTGGGGGGACGGGAACACTGAAGCTTTCTTT
clone_size: -
j_call: TRBJ1-1
v_call: TRBV2
d_call: -

cdr3_aa: CATSRDRLAVNEKLFF
cdr3_nt: TGTGCCACCAGCAGAGATAGGTTGGCAGTCAATGAAAAACTGTTTTTT
clone_size: -
j_call: TRBJ1-4
v_call: TRBV15
d_call: -

cdr3_aa: CASRVGGGLTDTQYF
cdr3_nt: TGTGCCAGCAGGGTGGGCGGGGGCCTCACAGATACGCAGTATTTT
clone_size: -
j_call: TRBJ2-3
v_call: TRBV7-2
d_call: -

cdr3_aa: CASSLRRRGDGYTF
cdr3_nt: TGTGCCAGCAGCCTAAGGAGGAGGGGCGATGGCTACACCTTC
clone_size: -
j_call: TRBJ1-2
v_call: TRBV5-4
d_call: -

cdr3_aa: CSMGRTGGSYNEQFF
cdr3_nt: TGCAGCATGGGGAGGACAGGGGGCTCCTACAATGAGCAGTTCTTC
clone_size: -
j_call: TRBJ2-1
v_call: TRBV29-1
d_call: TRBD1

cdr3_aa: CASSLRRSYEQYF
cdr3_nt: TGTGCCAGCAGCCTTCGACGGAGCTACGAGCAGTACTTC
clone_size: -
j_call: TRBJ2-7
v_call: TRBV5-6
d_call: -

cdr3_aa: CASSYPNTEAFF
cdr3_nt: TGTGCCAGCAGTTACCCAAACACTGAAGCTTTCTTT
clone_size: few
j_call: TRBJ1-1
v_call: TRBV6-5
d_call: -

cdr3_aa: CASSLEPGSGTEAFF
cdr3_nt: TGTGCCAGCAGCTTAGAACCGGGGAGTGGCACTGAAGCTTTCTTT
clone_size: -
j_call: TRBJ1-1
v_call: TRBV11-2
d_call: -